The text below deals with one TCR beta chain. The PCR employed 60 Vbeta primers together with 13 Jbeta primers. Assay: immunoSEQ multiplex PCR; the TCRdb copy retains only in-frame clones and omits some. The sample contains about 180,000 clones, around 84% of which appear only once. The sample is drawn from a study of cytomegalovirus exposure and HLA in healthy donors. Background on the study: About 200 million T cells yielded some 120 million unique TCR beta sequences in earlier analysis. Early released data comprised about 85 million unique TCRs from HLA-typed donors.

Germline CDR1 reads SGHTA; CDR2 reads FQGTGA. The CDR3 covers 17 residues. Trimming removed 5 bases at V and 0 bases at J, with 17 bases between. Material for sequencing was PBMCs. This receptor was obtained from a girl aged 2 to 9 in good health and CMV-seropositive. The chain recombines TRBV7-3 with TRBJ2-1, with D perhaps TRBD1 (6 bases). DNA for the CDR3: TGTGCCAGCAGCGACACGTTTGGGGGCACCTCCTACAATGAGCAGTTCTTC. This codes for CASSDTFGGTSYNEQFF.